This T cell receptor beta chain was recovered during a study of cytomegalovirus exposure and HLA in healthy donors (dated 2017 in TCRdb). Broadly, across the study: According to an earlier analysis of around 600 of the donors, 200 million or so T cells yielded some 110 million unique TCR beta sequences and 276 Gb of sequence data. Roughly 300 gigabases of sequencing data and approximately 80 million unique TCR sequences were included in an early release covering 550 to 650 HLA-typed donors. Among the roughly 410 genotyped donors, approximately 77% belonged to the genetic ancestry cluster associated with self-reported Caucasian donors. The study was designed to test whether signatures of past pathogen exposure could be identified by cataloging public T cell receptors. The study used immunosequencing to profile the T cell repertoires of under 700 subjects and linked those repertoires to cytomegalovirus serostatus. Besides the first cohort of roughly 640 subjects, a separate validation cohort made up of roughly 120 different subjects was used. High-throughput TCR immunosequencing, statistical association of individual TCRs with disease status, and machine learning were combined to predict cytomegalovirus infection status. In a later analysis, previously published TCR beta repertoires from hundreds of donors were re-analyzed and high-resolution HLA genotyping was added so that TCR occurrence patterns could be studied. The later analysis used no new phenotypic data to find candidate immune exposures, relying instead on TCR beta sequences and their occurrence across donors. In an earlier analysis of several hundred of the donors, high-throughput TCR beta sequencing was used to judge whether each TCR beta V gene segment behaved as functional or pseudogenic. Alongside the repertoire data, information on donor age, sex, ethnicity and CMV serostatus was compiled. A later genetic analysis took genome-wide SNP genotypes for about 65% of the roughly 670 donors and used that subset as a discovery cohort. All discovery cohort repertoires had been generated using a single sequencing platform. Class I and class II HLA loci were covered by the typing at four-digit resolution. Typing coverage differed by locus: A, B, C, DRB1 and DQB1 were typed in roughly 620-640 donors, DQA1 in about 500, DPA1 in over 600, and DPB1 in roughly 470. Because of strong linkage in the cohort, roughly five DR-DQ haplotypes were treated as single units for association and clustering. Among about 390 genotyped donors of the cohort, an average of approximately 250,000 unique TCR beta nucleotide sequences were sequenced per donor, 15% to 20% of them non-productive. Findings and caveats that apply to the study as a whole: Only TCR beta chains were sequenced in this cohort, and the absence of alpha or paired-chain data limited detectable features. An association between a missense DCLRE1C variant and V-gene and J-gene trimming of TCR beta chains was found in a later genetic analysis and replicated in an independent cohort. A later analysis found that TCR association rates varied across HLA loci, with DRB1 alleles showing the most associated TCRs and HLA-C alleles the fewest. A later analysis associated roughly 17,000 TCR beta sequences with specific HLA alleles at a false discovery rate of 0.05. In a later genetic analysis, fewer N-insertions in productive TCRs were reported among donors in an Asian-associated ancestry cluster than the roughly 700-donor mean. Some IMGT-functional V segments, including TRBV6-2 and TRBV6-3, could not be told apart with the 87-base-pair reads, so those segments were excluded. A group of highly shared sequence variants was considered likely to be a technical artifact of the sequencing pipeline. In the study, some 180 TCR beta chains were listed as associated with cytomegalovirus. In a later analysis, most CMV-associated TCR beta chains were found to appear HLA-restricted, with HLA associations seemingly driven largely by CMV exposure. HLA typing was unavailable for some donors at each locus, so association tests used only the typed subset. Across donors, most TCR sequences were observed very rarely, whereas some public TCRs were present in many individuals. About 15 rarely observed V segments, including chromosome 9 orphons, were excluded from the earlier analysis of approximately 500 of the donors because counts were too low. The authors suggested that the approach could potentially be generalized to other disease states and immunological phenotypes. In a later analysis, several top co-occurrence clusters were reported to appear linked to parvovirus B19, influenza, CMV and Epstein-Barr virus. Correlated functional status among segregating V segments might reflect linkage disequilibrium, but an unknown experimental factor could not be ruled out. Three of the identified cytomegalovirus-associated TCR beta chains were confirmed in vitro to be specific for cytomegalovirus antigens. When HLA alleles, especially DR and DQ, strongly co-occurred, TCR associations were difficult to assign to individual alleles. CMV serostatus was the only immune exposure information available for the cohort. A further reported finding was that TCR beta sequences accurately predicted the HLA-A and HLA-B alleles for most subjects in the first cohort. Roughly uniform sequencing depth across donors was assumed in presence/absence analyses, although this assumption may not hold. In both the original and validation cohorts, the classifier was reported to diagnose cytomegalovirus status with high specificity and sensitivity. In an earlier analysis of about 540 of the donors, most TCR beta V segments were observed in productive rearrangements about 90% or about 30% of the time, broadly matching IMGT annotations. Compared with equally common non-associated chains, HLA-associated TCR beta chains in a later analysis were more clonally expanded and had lower generation probabilities.

CDR1 and CDR2 are drawn from the germline V gene: MDHEN, SYDVKM. Clipping removes 3 bases from V and 5 bases from J, with 3 as the unmatched junction base count. The CDR3, cysteine through phenylalanine, is 13 amino acids long. Of the read, only the CDR3 DNA is kept; its 39 bases are in frame from base 1. Library prep was done by the immunoSEQ multiplex PCR assay. For the multiplex PCR, a mixture combining 60 forward primers for TCR Vbeta segments and 13 reverse primers for TCR Jbeta segments was used. A multiplex PCR assay on genomic DNA amplified the CDR3 region of rearranged TCR beta genes. Amplified TCR beta libraries were sequenced as 87-base-pair reads on the Illumina HiSeq System. The paper's data handling went like this. A later analysis counted tens of millions of unique TCR beta chains across the roughly 700 repertoires, and 9 million to 14 million of these chains were shared by at least two donors. Raw reads were error-corrected and collapsed into unique sequences with a nearest-neighbor algorithm that merged closely related sequences to remove PCR and sequencing errors. To assign V, D and J gene segments, CDR3 sequences were aligned to IMGT reference sequences. For a sequence to be retained, a match of at least six nucleotides to both a V gene segment and a J gene segment was required. Rearrangements were classified as productive when the CDR3 lacked stop codons and remained in frame with V and J, and all other rearrangements were classified as non-productive. CDR3 was defined according to IMGT convention as the region running from the second conserved V-encoded cysteine to the conserved J-encoded phenylalanine. Sequences without an unambiguous match to a single V gene segment were excluded from the earlier analysis of about 630 of the donors. An earlier analysis of just under 600 of the donors called V segments functional above 56.7% productive rearrangements and segregating when the between-donor standard deviation exceeded 5%. To diagnose cytomegalovirus status from the catalog of TCR beta chain sequences, a statistical classification framework was built. In a later analysis, V and J genes were assigned by comparing TCR nucleotide sequences against IMGT/GENE-DB human TR gene sequences. A later analysis assigned CDR3 sequences and most-parsimonious VDJ recombination scenarios with the TCRdist pipeline. In a later analysis, every TCR beta chain was defined by the combination of its CDR3 amino acid sequence and its V-gene family, and reads without a unique V-gene family were dropped. A later analysis removed 500 to 650 highly shared, low-generation-probability nucleotide sequences to deal with suspected cross-contamination and a sequencing artifact. A later analysis calculated a clonal expansion index for each public chain from normalized within-repertoire ranks of inferred template counts. In a later analysis, generation probabilities were computed with a VDJ recombination model fitted to out-of-frame rearrangements, and the resulting probabilities were checked against IGoR. In a later analysis, TCR-TCR, TCR-HLA and TCR-CMV co-occurrence was scored with hypergeometric tests, and a repertoire-size bias correction was applied to TCR pairs. False discovery rates were estimated in a later analysis by permuting HLA or CMV assignments 20 times. In a later analysis, co-occurring TCRs were grouped using DBSCAN, and TCRdist sequence similarity was added for clustering within HLA-allele-positive subsets. For co-occurrence clustering, repertoires with fewer than 30,000 or more than 120,000 public chains were excluded, along with five repertoires with anomalous nucleotide sharing. TCRdb provides this immuneACCESS table in a form limited to in-frame rearrangements. Some clones are lacking; in checked studies, under half of them reflect an unresolved V gene, and why the rest are absent is not known. Clone size and the V and J calls come from that table; the DNA yielded D and trimming. This sample lists about 160,000 clones; approximately 81% were detected once. Of the sample, around 2.4% is held by the ten largest clones.

With respect to this clone: Its antigen remains unidentified. No base quality information exists; no much larger clone differs at one position.

The cohort was made up of approximately 670 healthy bone marrow donors. At the time of sampling, all cohort members were nominally healthy, though unrecorded immune exposures were likely present. The donor tested CMV seronegative and was one of the 352 seronegative cohort members. Every donor gave a peripheral blood sample, and the peripheral blood mononuclear cells from that sample were used for TCR beta sequencing. Genomic DNA was extracted from the blood cell samples with the Qiagen DNeasy Blood Extraction Kit. Rearrangement joined TRBV28 to TRBJ2-5, and TRBD2 matches 7 of the central bases. The sequence was obtained from a female donor in good health and CMV-seronegative. The sample taken for sequencing was PBMCs. The nucleotide sequence reads TGTGCCAGCAGTTTGACTAGCACTGAGACCCAGTACTTC. Its translation is CASSLTSTETQYF. Supplemented by the reference TRBV28 and TRBJ2-5 proteins around the CDR3, the complete variable domain is DVKVTQSSRYLVKRTGEKVFLECVQDMDHENMFWYRQDPGLGLRLIYFSYDVKMKEKGDIPEGYSVSREKKERFSLILESASTNQTSMYLCASSLTSTETQYFGPGTRLLVL.